The T cell receptor (beta chain) under discussion was sequenced for a study of blood T cell repertoires in COVID-19. About the study: Donors in the United States, Italy and Spain gave samples during acute or convalescent COVID-19. T cells, B-cell-depleted T cells, or PBMCs supplied cDNA or gDNA.

The germline V gene has CDR1 SGHVS and CDR2 FQNEAQ. The CDR3 has 19 amino acids. The V segment lost 2 bases and the J segment 0 bases; nucleotides outside the gene matches: 10. In the authors' methods: The assay estimated nucleated cells by amplifying reference gene primers. Using immunoSEQ multiplex PCR, the repertoire was profiled, and TCRdb retains in-frame clones only, with some absent. The D gene and trimming were derived from the DNA, and the V and J assignments and clone size from that table. The sample has 100,000 to 150,000 clones; about 90% are singletons. Sequencing input: peripheral blood. The genes are TRBV7-8 and TRBJ2-4, with 10 bases that match TRBD2. The sequence was obtained from a man aged 65-85 years who had recovered from COVID-19. The CDR3 loop reads CASSLREREGPLAKNIQYF. CDR3 sequence (DNA): TGTGCCAGCAGCTTACGGGAGCGGGAGGGCCCTCTAGCCAAAAACATTCAGTACTTC.